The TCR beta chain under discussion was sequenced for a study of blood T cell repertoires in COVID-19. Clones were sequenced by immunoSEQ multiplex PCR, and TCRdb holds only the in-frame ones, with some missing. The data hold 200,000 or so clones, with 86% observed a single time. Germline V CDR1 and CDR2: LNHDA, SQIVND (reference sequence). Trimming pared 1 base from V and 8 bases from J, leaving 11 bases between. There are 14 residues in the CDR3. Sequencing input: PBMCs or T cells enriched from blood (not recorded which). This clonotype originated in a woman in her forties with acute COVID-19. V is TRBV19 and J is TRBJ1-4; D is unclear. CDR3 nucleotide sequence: TGTGCCAGTAGTATAGCGGGAAAACCCGAAAAACTGTTTTTT. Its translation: CASSIAGKPEKLFF.